This T cell receptor (beta chain) emerged from a study of CD8 T cells in Susac syndrome. Overall study results and limits: It was acknowledged in the study that the number of individuals who were included in its TCR sequencing and HLA analysis was relatively small.

Sequencing of TCR beta covered CD8+ and CD4+ T cells obtained from blood. V was pared by 6 bases and J by 5 bases, with 20 bases between. The CDR3 is 16 residues long. In germline, CDR1 is SGDLS, CDR2 YYNGEE. About 0.45 to 1 ug RNA was reverse transcribed with random hexamers. The CDR3 of TCR beta was amplified by immunoSEQ multiplex PCR across 54 Vbeta and 13 Jbeta. Each CDR3 protein gets one entry after TCRdb re-called the immunoSEQ multiplex PCR reads with MiXCR. The sample has about 280,000 distinct CDR3 sequences; about 88% are singletons. On this clonotype: Its antigen is as yet unknown.

The chain carries TRBV9 and TRBJ2-2; D is possibly TRBD2 (6 bases). Input material: CD8+ T cells from PBMCs. This TCR was sampled from a human donor with multiple sclerosis. In DNA form, the CDR3 reads TGTGCCAGCACCACCTTGGGGGGAGGTGGGACCGGGGAGCTGTTTTTT. Residues: CASTTLGGGGTGELFF.